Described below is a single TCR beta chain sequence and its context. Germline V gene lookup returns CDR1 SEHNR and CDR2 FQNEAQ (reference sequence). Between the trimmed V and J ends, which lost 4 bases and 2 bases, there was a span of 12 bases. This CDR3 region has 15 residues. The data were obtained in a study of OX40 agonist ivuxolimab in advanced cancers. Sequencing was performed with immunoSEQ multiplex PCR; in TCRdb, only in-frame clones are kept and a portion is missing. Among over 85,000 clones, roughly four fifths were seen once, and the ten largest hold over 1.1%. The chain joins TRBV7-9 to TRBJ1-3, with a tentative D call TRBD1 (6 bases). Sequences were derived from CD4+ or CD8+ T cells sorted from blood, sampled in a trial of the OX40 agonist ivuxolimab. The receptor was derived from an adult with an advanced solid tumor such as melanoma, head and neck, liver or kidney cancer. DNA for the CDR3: TGTGCCAGCAGCTCTGGTGACAGGACTGGAAACACCATATATTTT. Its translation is CASSSGDRTGNTIYF.